This passage covers 6 T cell receptor beta chains from one sample sequenced in a study of CD8+ T cells in alopecia areata. Treatment in this sample: oral pan-JAK inhibitor, 5-10 mg twice daily. The sequencing template was cDNA reverse transcribed from extracted RNA. Generated by immunoSEQ multiplex PCR, the TCRdb table keeps only in-frame clones and is missing some. The table includes roughly 220,000 clones, more than 55% detected once. This material consisted of CD4+ T cells sorted from blood, taken at approximately week 45, from a patient treated with tofacitinib. The receptors were gathered from a human donor with alopecia areata.

J is TRBJ2-7 and V is TRBV2; 10 bases are shared with TRBD1. Germline CDR1 SNHLY, CDR2 FYNNEI. The CDR3 covers 17 residues. Trimming removed 6 bases from V and 3 bases from J; junction bases left unmatched: 14. This chain's CDR3 is CASSARLGQGEGYEQYF. In DNA, the CDR3 is TGTGCCAGCAGCGCGAGGCTTGGACAGGGGGAGGGCTACGAGCAGTACTTC.

This sequence joins TRBV29-1 and TRBJ1-2; D is undetermined. CDR1 is SQVTM and CDR2 is ANQGSEA in the germline V gene. Trimming removed 4 bases at V and 2 bases at J, with 8 bases between. The CDR3 runs to 12 residues. CDR3 bases: TGCAGCGTTGCGTTGGGAAACTATGGCTACACCTTC. Its protein is CSVALGNYGYTF.

The V call is TRBV7-2, the J call TRBJ2-1; unclear D gene. CDR1 is SGHTA, CDR2 FQGNSA, per germline. V was clipped by 3 bases and J by 5 bases, with 11 bases between them. This CDR3 contains 14 residues. The CDR3 sequence: CASSFVYTDNEQFF. The CDR3 DNA follows: TGTGCCAGCAGCTTCGTCTATACGGACAATGAGCAGTTCTTC. The full variable domain, its missing parts supplied by reference TRBV7-2 and TRBJ2-1, is GAGVSQSPSNKVTEKGKDVELRCDPISGHTALYWYRQSLGQGLEFLIYFQGNSAPDKSGLPSDRFSAERTGGSVSTLTIQRTQQEDSAVYLCASSFVYTDNEQFFGPGTRLTVL.

The rearrangement links TRBV30 to TRBJ1-2; D is uncertain. Trimming left V 8 bases short and J 0 bases short, with 13 bases between. The CDR3 covers 13 residues. The germline V gene has CDR1 GTSNPN and CDR2 SVGIG (reference sequence). CDR3 in DNA: TGTGCCGCTATAAAGCCAGCTAACTATGGCTACACCTTC. Translated: CAAIKPANYGYTF.

This clone occurred once. This chain links TRBV30 with TRBJ1-1, with D possibly matching TRBD1 (5 bases). The V gene's germline CDR1 is GTSNPN and CDR2 SVGIG (reference sequence). The CDR3 has 12 amino acids. The V and J ends lost 5 bases and 2 bases respectively, with 9 bases between them. This CDR3 reads CAWDRHNTEAFF. CDR3 nucleotides: TGTGCCTGGGACAGACATAACACTGAAGCTTTCTTT.

The rearrangement links TRBV15 to TRBJ2-1; no clear D. CDR3 size: 14 residues. V gave up 0 bases and J gave up 8 bases, with 11 bases separating them. Germline values: CDR1 LNHNV, CDR2 YYDKDF (reference sequence). In DNA form, the CDR3 reads TGTGCCACCAGCAGAGATTACGGGTTTGATGAGCAGTTCTTC. Its protein product is CATSRDYGFDEQFF.